This TCR beta chain was identified in a study of shared clonotypes between healthy human individuals (dated by TCRdb to 2020 to 2022). General notes on the study: The cohort included a few men and two women between 18 and 49 years of age. For each donor, CD4 naive and CD4 memory were each run on three plates, CD8 naive on two plates, and CD8 memory on one plate. The study deeply sequenced blood TCR repertoires of five healthy adults to estimate repertoire size and the extent of clonotype sharing between individuals. To increase sequencing depth and limit assay-specific biases, different laboratories used diverse techniques to prepare libraries and sequence TCR repertoires. Per donor, leukapheresis produced somewhere between about 0.94 and 10 billion PBMCs. What the research found in general, with its limitations: Rarefaction of sorted-subset datasets indicated incomplete sequencing despite the large sequencing depth. Only blood was sampled, and tissue TCR repertoires likely differ from those in blood. Clonotypes shared by all four sorted-subset donors showed higher generation probabilities than non-shared clonotypes. Sharing across several donors was observed for approximately 5% of naive CD4, less than 4% of naive CD8, over 2% of memory CD4, and around 0.4% of memory CD8 clonotypes. Estimated clonotype richness was generally larger for naive than for memory subsets. Pairwise subsampling led to the expectation that sequencing depth would affect the degree of clonotype sharing among donors. Because the study included only a small number of donors, the genetic and exposure-history diversity represented was limited.

TCR CDR3 regions were amplified from genomic DNA by multiplex PCR using the deep immunoSEQ assay. Extracted genomic DNA from each cell subset was distributed evenly across all wells of several immunoSEQ 96-well plates, and each plate was treated as a replicate. For sorted subsets, each replicate PCR was loaded with around 220 ng genomic DNA, equivalent to 25,000 to 30,000 T cell genomes. Purified libraries were measured with a Qubit 3.0 fluorometer, size-checked on a Bioanalyzer 2100, and measured again with the KAPA Library Quantification kit. Every immunoSEQ 96-well plate was sequenced on a dedicated single-read 150-cycle Illumina NextSeq 550 flow cell. On the authors' methods: The immunoSEQ output contained only junctional sequences without quality scores, so filtering could not match that applied to full-length reads. To assign V/J genes and CDR3, sequences were annotated using PyIR, a Python wrapper for IgBLAST v1.9, with IMGT germline references. Reads with weak V/J assignments (E-value above 1e-6), missing CDR3, stop codons, out-of-frame junctions, or ambiguous translated residues were removed. V3J clonotypes were defined as sequences sharing the same inferred V gene, J gene, and CDR3 amino acid sequence. Percentage overlap between repertoires was computed as shared unique clonotypes divided by the size of the smaller repertoire. RTK rarefaction, the Chao1 estimator, and Recon v2.1 estimates of unobserved clonotypes were used to assess repertoire richness. Generation probabilities were computed with OLGA for all TCRbeta clonotypes obtained by the gDNA method from a few donors. The table comes from immuneACCESS by way of TCRdb, which keeps in-frame sequences with V and J called. Part of the clones is missing from these tables; in studies checked, under half for an unresolved V gene and the rest for unknown reasons. That table furnishes V, J and clone size, whereas the DNA furnished D and trimming. The sample yields some 1,900,000 clones; around 96% were counted once. The top ten clonotypes cover around 1.2% of the sample.

For the CD8 naive samples, CD45RO-negative cells were positively selected for CCR7, yielding a CD45RA+CCR7+ population from which TemRA cells were excluded. The donors were healthy, HIV-negative adults with no recently reported acute infections or vaccinations. All donors were Caucasian adults living in Nashville, Tennessee, USA. Blood was obtained by leukapheresis, after which PBMCs were separated by Ficoll-Histopaque density gradient centrifugation and cryopreserved in liquid nitrogen vapor phase. Purity and quantity of every magnetically sorted T cell population were checked by analytical flow cytometry. Each sorted fraction had its genomic DNA isolated and then quantified by UV absorbance on a Nanodrop 2000c. Comments on this clone: What this receptor recognizes is not known. The sample holds no much larger clone one base away, and base qualities are not on file.

V has 7 bases trimmed and J has 7 bases trimmed; junction bases matching no gene number 11. The CDR3 starts with the cysteine, ends with the phenylalanine, and has 13 residues. Of the read, only the CDR3 DNA is kept; its 39 bases are in frame from base 1. The CDR1 and CDR2 encoded by the germline V gene are SQVTM and ANQGSEA. The origin of this receptor is a man aged 18 to 29 in good health. Recombination joined TRBV29-1 with TRBJ1-2, and 8 junctional nucleotides match TRBD1. Sequencing was done on a sample of naive CD8+ T cells sorted from blood. Taken with the paper, the label for cell subset or site translates to: CD45RA+CCR7+. This receptor carries the CDR3 CSDLGQGGSGYTF. The sequenced DNA is TGCAGCGACCTAGGACAGGGCGGCAGTGGCTACACCTTC.